This T cell receptor beta chain derives from a study of cytomegalovirus exposure and HLA in healthy donors. General observations from the study: Further analysis was carried out later, and it showed several of the most significant clusters appearing linked to common viral pathogens. Later analysis demonstrated an association between a missense DCLRE1C variant and TCR beta V- and J-gene trimming.

The PCR employed 60 Vbeta primers together with 13 Jbeta primers. Profiling relied on immunoSEQ multiplex PCR, and the TCRdb table lists in-frame clones only, not all of them. The listing contains roughly 75,000 clones. The germline gives CDR1 SNHLY, CDR2 FYNNEI. The CDR3 spans 12 residues. Trimming stripped 6 bases from V and 5 bases from J, with 8 bases between. To note about this clone: The antigen remains undetermined.

This receptor was identified in a boy younger than 18 in good health and CMV-seronegative. The sample comprised PBMCs. The chain carries TRBV2 and TRBJ2-1; D remains unclear. CDR3 in amino acids: CASSPSHNEQFF. The DNA for the CDR3 is TGTGCCAGCAGCCCGTCTCACAATGAGCAGTTCTTC. The complete variable domain, with remaining parts taken from reference TRBV2 and TRBJ2-1, reads EPEVTQTPSHQVTQMGQEVILRCVPISNHLYFYWYRQILGQKVEFLVSFYNNEISEKSEIFDDQFSVERPDGSNFTLKIRSTKLEDSAMYFCASSPSHNEQFFGPGTRLTVL.